Below are 12 T cell receptor beta chains sequenced from a single sample in a study of T-cell reconstitution after alpha-beta-depleted transplantation in children (dated by TCRdb to about 2016). Receptor libraries were prepared by PCR. The reads were generated on an Illumina HiSeq 2500. TCR libraries were prepared with molecular barcoding, using unique molecular identifiers to normalize TCRbeta repertoire quantification. TCRdb reran the public reads through fastp at Q25 and MiXCR, keeping productive beta chains. Merged by CDR3 protein, the rows form single entries marked with the most common genes and DNA. Here the sample has 190,000 or so distinct CDR3 sequences; 6% to 7% occur a single time. The ten biggest clones cover 3% to 3.5% of the sample. Sequenced material: PBMCs from the stem cell graft donor, taken from the stem cell graft. These receptors came from a human donor who donated a stem cell graft to a child with Wiskott-Aldrich syndrome.

This clonotype has a count of ten or more. The gene calls are TRBV5-1 and TRBJ2-3; the D gene could be TRBD1 or TRBD2 (6 bases each). The CDR3 contains 15 residues. V was shortened by 0 bases and J by 4 bases, with 12 bases between the two germline ends. Germline lookup yields CDR1 SGHRS and CDR2 YFSETQ. The CDR3 nucleotides read TGCGCCAGCAGCTTGGACGGGGGCGGCCCAGATACGCAGTATTTT. It translates to CASSLDGGGPDTQYF.

This clonotype was observed at least ten times. V usage is TRBV12-3 or TRBV12-4 and J usage is TRBJ2-5; 8 bases map to TRBD1. J lost 5 bases, V lost 3 bases, and 8 bases had no gene match. The CDR3 length is 15 residues. CDR3 nucleotide sequence: TGTGCCAGCAGTTTTGGGGCAGGGGGCTATGAGACCCAGTACTTC. Translating it yields CASSFGAGGYETQYF.

This clonotype was observed a few times. This chain links TRBV7-6 with TRBJ2-2, with no clear D. The CDR3 spans 13 residues. The V end was cut by 8 bases, the J end by 1 base, with 8 bases between. Germline V CDR1 and CDR2: SGHVS, FNYEAQ. CDR3 nucleotides: TGTGCCAGCCGAGGCGGGAACACCGGGGAGCTGTTTTTT. Translating it yields CASRGGNTGELFF. Full variable domain (remainder filled in from reference TRBV7-6 and TRBJ2-2): GAGVSQSPRYKVTKRGQDVALRCDPISGHVSLYWYRQALGQGPEFLTYFNYEAQQDKSGLPNDRFSAERPEGSISTLTIQRTEQRDSAMYRCASRGGNTGELFFGEGSRLTVL.

The chain joins TRBV7-6 to TRBJ1-1; 8 bases line up with TRBD1. The V segment lost 4 bases and the J segment 1 base; nucleotides outside the gene matches: 8. This CDR3 is built from 16 residues. CDR1 is SGHVS, CDR2 FNYEAQ, per germline. The CDR3: CASSSSGGAWNTEAFF. The CDR3 DNA reads TGTGCCAGCAGCTCCTCAGGGGGCGCGTGGAACACTGAAGCTTTCTTT.

The genes are TRBV29-1 and TRBJ2-2; D gene ambiguous. Germline V gene lookup returns CDR1 SQVTM and CDR2 ANQGSEA. V dropped 4 bases and J dropped 5 bases, with 8 bases sitting between them. The CDR3 extends over 12 amino acids. The CDR3 sequence is CSVGEFTGELFF. The CDR3 DNA is TGCAGCGTTGGGGAATTTACCGGGGAGCTGTTTTTT.

This clonotype has only a few counts. The CDR3 bases are TGTGCCAGCAGCTTAACAGGGGAATATGGCTACACCTTC. The encoded protein is CASSLTGEYGYTF. The genes are TRBV5-6 and TRBJ1-2; TRBD1 matches at 7 bases. This CDR3 comprises 13 residues. Germline-derived CDR1 and CDR2 are SGHDT and YYEEEE. The V and J ends lost 2 bases and 5 bases, in that order; junction bases with no gene match: 3.

At least ten counts were recorded for this clonotype. The rearrangement uses TRBV7-9 and TRBJ1-1; D is perhaps TRBD1 (5 bases). Trimming removed 1 base from V and 4 bases from J, with 10 bases in between. This CDR3 has 14 amino acids. In germline, CDR1 is SEHNR, CDR2 FQNEAQ (reference sequence). For the CDR3, the DNA is TGTGCCAGCAGCTTAGTTGGGGGTAGCACTGAAGCTTTCTTT. This sequence encodes CASSLVGGSTEAFF.

The rearrangement links TRBV27 to TRBJ2-6; 9 bases agree with TRBD1. CDR1 and CDR2 from the germline V gene are MNHEY and SMNVEV (reference sequence). The trim removed 6 bases at V and 4 bases at J, leaving 7 bases unmatched. The CDR3 is 16 amino acids. CDR3 sequence (DNA): TGTGCCAGCAGAGAGAGACAGGGGGGCGGGGCCAACGTCCTGACTTTC. Translating gives CASRERQGGGANVLTF.

This clonotype was seen repeatedly, ten times or more. The gene calls are TRBV20-1 and TRBJ2-3; no reliable D call. The germline V gene has CDR1 DFQATT and CDR2 SNEGSKA (reference sequence). Trimming shortened V by 3 bases and J by 2 bases, and 12 bases separated the two germline ends. CDR3 length: 14 residues. This CDR3 is CSASTLIFTDTQYF. The CDR3 DNA follows: TGCAGTGCTAGCACCCTCATCTTCACAGATACGCAGTATTTT.

The table lists this clonotype with many counts. The chain is built from TRBV12-3 or TRBV12-4 and TRBJ2-1, with D possibly being TRBD1 (6 bases). V lost 7 bases and J lost 9, with 19 bases in between. The CDR3 has 14 amino acids. The CDR3 here is CASKPKSGAREQFF. CDR3 sequence (DNA): TGTGCCAGCAAGCCTAAATCAGGGGCACGTGAGCAGTTCTTC.

This clonotype was observed a handful of times. This chain uses TRBV7-2 with TRBJ2-5, with D unresolved. V gave up 1 base and J gave up 3 bases, with 9 bases separating them. This CDR3 spans 14 amino acids. Germline V gene sequence: CDR1 SGHTA, CDR2 FQGNSA. CDR3 protein: CASSLERVEETQYF. CDR3 coding DNA: TGTGCCAGCAGCTTAGAAAGGGTTGAAGAGACCCAGTACTTC.

This clonotype was recorded at least ten times. The rearrangement uses TRBV4-1 and TRBJ2-1; D is perhaps TRBD1 (6 bases). This CDR3 has 14 amino acids. Trimming shortened V by 5 bases and J by 0 bases, and 8 bases separated the two germline ends. CDR1 is MGHRA, CDR2 YSYEKL, per germline. CDR3 bases: TGCGCCAGCAGCGGGGACATCTCCTACAATGAGCAGTTCTTC. Protein product: CASSGDISYNEQFF.